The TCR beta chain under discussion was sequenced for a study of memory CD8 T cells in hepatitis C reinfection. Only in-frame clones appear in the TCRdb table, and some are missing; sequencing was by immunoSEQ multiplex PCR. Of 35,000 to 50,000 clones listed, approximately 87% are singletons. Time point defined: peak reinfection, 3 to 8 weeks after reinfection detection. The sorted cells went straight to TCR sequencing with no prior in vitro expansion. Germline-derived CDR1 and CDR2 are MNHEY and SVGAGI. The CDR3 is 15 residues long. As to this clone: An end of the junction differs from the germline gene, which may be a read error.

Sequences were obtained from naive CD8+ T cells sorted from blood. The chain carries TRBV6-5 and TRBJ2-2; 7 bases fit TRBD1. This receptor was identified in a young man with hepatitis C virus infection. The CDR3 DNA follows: TGTGCCAGCAGTTACACGGGACAGAACGCCGGGGAGCTGTTTTTT. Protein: CASSYTGQNAGELFF.